This T cell receptor (beta chain) was sequenced in a study of cytomegalovirus exposure and HLA in healthy donors. CDR1 and CDR2 from the germline V gene are SGHNT and YYREEE (reference sequence). The trim removed 4 bases at V and 1 base at J, leaving 2 bases unmatched. The CDR3 runs 15 residues. In the PCR, 60 Vbeta and 13 Jbeta primers were used. TCRdb's table, derived via immunoSEQ multiplex PCR, lists solely in-frame clones and lacks some. The sample has roughly 200,000 clones; 79% are singletons. V and J are TRBV5-4 and TRBJ1-5; 10 bases line up with TRBD1. Sequenced: PBMCs. This TCR was sampled from a woman aged 40 to 55 in good health and CMV-seronegative. CDR3 nucleotide sequence: TGTGCCAGCAGCGTGGGACAGGGGAGCAATCAGCCCCAGCATTTT. This codes for CASSVGQGSNQPQHF.